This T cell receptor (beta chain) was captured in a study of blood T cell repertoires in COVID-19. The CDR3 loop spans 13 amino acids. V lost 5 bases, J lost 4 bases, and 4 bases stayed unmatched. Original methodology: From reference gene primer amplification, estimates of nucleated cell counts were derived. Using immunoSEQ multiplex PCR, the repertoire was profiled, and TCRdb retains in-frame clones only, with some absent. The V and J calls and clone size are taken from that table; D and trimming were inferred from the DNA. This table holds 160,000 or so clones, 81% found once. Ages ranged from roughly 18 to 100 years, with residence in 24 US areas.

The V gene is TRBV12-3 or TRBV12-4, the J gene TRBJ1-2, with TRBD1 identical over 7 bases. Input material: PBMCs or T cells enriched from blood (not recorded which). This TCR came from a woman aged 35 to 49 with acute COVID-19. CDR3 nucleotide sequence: TGTGCCAGCAGTCAACAGGGGATCTATGGCTACACCTTC. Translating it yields CASSQQGIYGYTF.